One sample yielded the 10 T cell receptor beta chains listed below, sequenced in a study of blood T cell repertoires in COVID-19. Produced via immunoSEQ multiplex PCR; TCRdb's table is partial and in-frame only. The sample yields over 300,000 clones, roughly 82% seen once. The sequenced sample was peripheral blood. Receptors originate from a woman aged 45-59 years with acute or convalescent COVID-19.

The chain links TRBV28 to TRBJ2-5; weak D call: TRBD2 (7 bases). V was shortened by 3 bases and J by 1 base, with 12 bases between the two germline ends. Per germline, CDR1 MDHEN and CDR2 SYDVKM. The CDR3 has 15 amino acids. CDR3: CASSFGGRFQETQYF. CDR3 sequence (DNA): TGTGCCAGCAGTTTCGGGGGGCGCTTCCAAGAGACCCAGTACTTC.

The genes are TRBV18 and TRBJ1-4; 7 nucleotides agree with TRBD1. Germline V lookup: CDR1 KGHSH, CDR2 LQKENI. The CDR3 is 16 amino acids. The J segment lost 0 bases and the V segment lost 2 bases, leaving 3 bases of the junction unmatched. CDR3 amino acids: CASSPNRGATNEKLFF. CDR3 bases: TGTGCCAGCTCACCAAACAGGGGCGCAACTAATGAAAAACTGTTTTTT.

This clone was detected once. This sequence joins TRBV19 and TRBJ1-3; 7 nucleotides line up with TRBD1. CDR3 size: 16 residues. The germline CDR1 and CDR2 sequences are LNHDA and SQIVND (reference sequence). J lost 0 bases, V lost 7 bases, and 9 bases had no gene match. CDR3 DNA sequence: TGTGCCAGTATGGGGACAGCCTTTCTCTCTGGAAACACCATATATTTT. Translation gives CASMGTAFLSGNTIYF.

This chain joins TRBV3-1 (or the pseudogene TRBV3-2) and TRBJ1-3; a possible D gene is TRBD1 (5 bases). Germline V gene lookup returns CDR1 LGHDT and CDR2 YNNKEL (reference sequence). V lost 5 bases and J lost 14, with 25 bases in between. The CDR3 is 15 residues long. The CDR3 protein is CASSSQRKGPIGVYF. In DNA form, the CDR3 reads TGTGCCAGCAGCTCACAGCGTAAGGGGCCTATTGGGGTATATTTT.

The V call is TRBV6-6, the J call TRBJ1-2; 8 bases are a match to TRBD1. Germline CDR1 and CDR2: MNHNY and SVGAGI (reference sequence). The CDR3 covers 14 residues. J lost 5 bases, V lost 7 bases, and 9 bases had no gene match. CDR3 residues: CASTQGGQGYGYTF. CDR3 sequence (DNA): TGTGCCAGCACCCAGGGAGGACAGGGATATGGCTACACCTTC.

The V call is TRBV28, the J call TRBJ2-7; TRBD2 agrees at 9 bases. This CDR3 contains 14 residues. Unmatched junction bases numbered 5, after V lost 5 bases and J lost 3 bases. The germline V gene encodes CDR1 MDHEN and CDR2 SYDVKM. The CDR3 loop is CASSPPTSGYEQYF. Written as DNA, the CDR3 is TGTGCCAGCAGTCCCCCGACTAGCGGCTACGAGCAGTACTTC.

The rearrangement links TRBV19 to TRBJ1-1, with D possibly being TRBD1 (6 bases). V was clipped by 3 bases and J by 11 bases, with 16 bases between them. This CDR3 contains 13 residues. Germline CDR1 is LNHDA and CDR2 is SQIVND (reference sequence). The DNA for the CDR3 is TGTGCCAGTAGTATTGGGTCCAATAGGGGGGCTTTCTTT. Its protein is CASSIGSNRGAFF.

V and J are TRBV3-1 (or the pseudogene TRBV3-2) and TRBJ2-1; 8 nucleotides match TRBD2. The germline V gene encodes CDR1 LGHDT and CDR2 YNNKEL (reference sequence). CDR3 length equals 17 residues. V gave up 0 bases and J gave up 15 bases; unmatched junction bases: 19. The CDR3 is CASSQEGEIAGPLIPFF. CDR3 in DNA: TGTGCCAGCAGCCAAGAAGGTGAGATAGCGGGACCTCTTATCCCGTTCTTC.

This clone was picked up one time. V gene TRBV21-1 combines with J gene TRBJ1-5; the table's D call, TRBD1, has no DNA check behind it. TRBV21-1 is noted as a pseudogene. This CDR3 is 15 amino acids long. The CDR3 region is CARGEDRAGNQPQHF. CDR3 in DNA: TGTGCCAGAGGGGAGGACAGGGCGGGCAATCAGCCCCAGCATTTT.

This chain connects TRBV19 to TRBJ1-2, with D possibly TRBD1 on 6 matching bases. The CDR3 is 15 amino acids. Looked up from germline, CDR1 is LNHDA and CDR2 is SQIVND (reference sequence). V was clipped by 5 bases and J by 4 bases, with 17 bases between them. CDR3 in DNA: TGTGCCAGTAGTCTCACCTCCGGGACACTCTATGGCTACACCTTC. Translating it yields CASSLTSGTLYGYTF.